This T cell receptor beta chain was captured in a study of CD4 and CD8 cells across lung adenocarcinoma regions (dated by TCRdb to the late 2010s). Regarding the complete study: Intratumor heterogeneity of the T cell receptor repertoire was examined by comparing tumor centers with tumor margins.

This clonotype has just a few counts. No antigen is known for it. Base-call qualities are not available, and no considerably larger clone is one nucleotide away. The library was made by PCR. TCRdb lists the instrument as HiSeq X Ten. Using fastp trimming at Q25 and MiXCR clonotype assembly, TCRdb reanalyzed the public sequencing data and kept in-frame beta chains. Rows matching on CDR3 protein sequence are summarized as one entry with the most common DNA and genes. A total of 4,500 or so distinct CDR3 sequences appear in this sample, 45% of them only once. The ten largest clonotypes hold approximately 15% of the sample. The donors were patients who had localized lung adenocarcinoma, which is a subtype of non-small cell lung cancer. These samples came from the margins of localized lung adenocarcinomas. For TCR repertoire analysis, CD4+ T cells from tumor tissue were profiled apart from CD8+ T cells. CDR1 and CDR2 are read off the germline V gene as SGHNT and YENEEA. Germline trimming amounts to 1 base on V and 2 bases on J, with 1 as the count of junction bases outside the gene matches. The CDR3 goes from the cysteine to the phenylalanine over 14 residues. The DNA shown is the 42-base CDR3, in frame from base 1.

The clonotype was recovered from a female donor with lung adenocarcinoma. The CD4 and CD8 labels of this study may be unreliable. The sequence links TRBV11-3 to TRBJ2-5; 7 central nucleotides agree with TRBD2. The specimen was CD4+ T cells from the margin of a lung tumor. What this sample's cell subset or site label stands for: tumor margin region. CDR3 sequence: CASSLVGGQETQYF. The DNA is as follows: TGTGCCAGCAGCTTAGTGGGAGGGCAAGAGACCCAGTACTTC.